Ten or more counts support the clone carrying this T cell receptor (beta chain). These data are taken from a study of CD8 T cells in ankylosing spondylitis. TCRdb re-called the 5' RACE reads with MiXCR, one entry per CDR3 protein. The table lists some 37,000 distinct CDR3 sequences, about 10% of them singletons, with just over 20% in the top ten. This CDR3 is built from 14 residues. Between the trimmed V and J ends, which lost 1 base and 6 bases, there was a span of 11 bases. CDR1 and CDR2 (germline): SGHAT, FQNNGV. Input material: synovial fluid, either unsorted or a sorted T cell fraction (not recorded which). This clonotype originated in a male donor with ankylosing spondylitis. The J gene is TRBJ2-3, the V gene TRBV11-2, with D unresolved. The CDR3 loop is CASSLVPYSDTQYF. Here the CDR3 DNA reads TGTGCCAGCAGCTTAGTCCCATACAGTGATACGCAGTATTTT.